The 19 T cell receptor beta chains listed next were all sequenced from one sample in a study of tumor-infiltrating lymphocytes in primary liver carcinoma. Co-extraction of RNA and DNA was performed on 20-30 mg of unsorted bulk tissue. TCR beta cDNA was made from 500 ng total RNA with a constant-region primer. Slightly modified ARM-PCR served as the procedure for the TCR beta libraries. These libraries came from three rounds of nested multiplex PCR. In the first two PCR rounds, TRBV1-TRBV30 forward primers were paired with a C-beta reverse primer, and each round lasted roughly 9 cycles. MiXCR was run by TCRdb on the multiplex PCR reads, yielding one entry per CDR3 protein. Among about 33,000 distinct CDR3 sequences, about three quarters were seen once, and the ten largest hold over 30%. Sequencing was performed on liver tumor tissue from sampling region 5. Regarding subset: tumor region T5, tumor centre. Source of these receptors: a man aged 35 to 55 with primary liver carcinoma and hepatitis B virus infection.

The chain recombines TRBV12-5 with TRBJ2-3; 11 bases match TRBD2. V gave up 2 bases and J gave up 9 bases; unmatched junction bases: 19. The CDR3 totals 19 residues. The germline CDR1 and CDR2 sequences are LGHNT and FRNRAP. The CDR3 region is CASGLYMALAGGSQGTQYF. Written as DNA, the CDR3 is TGTGCTAGTGGTTTGTATATGGCCTTAGCGGGAGGGTCACAAGGAACGCAGTATTTT.

The table lists this clonotype with a count of one. V gene TRBV11-2 combines with J gene TRBJ2-1; D gene ambiguous. CDR3 size: 12 residues. Germline V CDR1 and CDR2: SGHAT, FQNNGV. Deletions cut 9 bases from V and 7 bases from J, with 13 bases between. CDR3 nucleotides: TGTGCCAGGAGCCCCCCCCATAATGAGCAGTTCTTC. It is translated as CARSPPHNEQFF.

This clonotype has a handful of counts. This chain connects TRBV11-2 to TRBJ2-1; 7 bases are a match to TRBD2. Germline-derived CDR1 and CDR2 are SGHAT and FQNNGV. Trimming took 2 bases from V and 9 from J; bases not matched to a gene: 16. CDR3 length: 17 residues. The chain's CDR3 is CASSLLPPGGAGSEQFF. In DNA, the CDR3 is TGTGCCAGCAGCTTACTCCCACCGGGGGGAGCCGGGAGTGAGCAGTTCTTC.

The J gene is TRBJ1-5, the V gene TRBV10-3, with unresolved D. The germline gives CDR1 ENHRY, CDR2 SYGVKD. Deletions cut 1 base from V and 9 bases from J, with 13 bases between. The CDR3 length is 14 residues. The CDR3 protein is CAISEYESDRPQHF. The CDR3 DNA follows: TGTGCCATCAGTGAGTACGAGAGCGATCGGCCCCAGCATTTT.

With regard to this clonotype: This could be a read error, since a much larger clone is one nucleotide away. This chain links TRBV11-1 with TRBJ2-2, with TRBD1 as a possible D gene (6 bases). CDR1 SGHAT and CDR2 FQDESV come from the germline V gene (reference sequence). The CDR3 runs to 13 residues. This chain's CDR3 is CASSFWDTGVLFF. CDR3 bases: TGTGCCAGCAGCTTTTGGGACACTGGGGTGCTGTTTTTT.

Worth noting for this clonotype: The junction shows a germline mismatch at one end, possibly a read error. The chain employs TRBV29-1 and TRBJ2-7, with 10 bases that match TRBD1. The germline gives CDR1 SQVTM, CDR2 ANQGSEA. The CDR3 runs to 13 residues. CDR3 in DNA: TGCAGCGTGCGGGACAGGGGTCAGTACGTGCAGTACTTC. Protein sequence: CSVRDRGQYVQYF.

The genes are TRBV5-5 and TRBJ1-2; D is ambiguous. The germline V gene encodes CDR1 SGHKS and CDR2 YYEKEE (reference sequence). This CDR3 spans 13 amino acids. The V and J ends lost 0 bases and 5 bases respectively, with 8 bases between them. The CDR3 spells CASSLEQGYGYTF. The CDR3 nucleotides are TGTGCCAGCAGCTTGGAGCAAGGTTATGGCTACACCTTC. Supplemented by reference TRBV5-5 and TRBJ1-2, the full variable domain reads DAGVTQSPTHLIKTRGQQVTLRCSPISGHKSVSWYQQVLGQGPQFIFQYYEKEERGRGNFPDRFSARQFPNYSSELNVNALLLGDSALYLCASSLEQGYGYTFGSGTRLTVV.

On this clonotype itself: A read error may explain this, as a much larger clone is one base away. The V and J genes are TRBV20-1 and TRBJ2-7; 7 bases line up with TRBD2. This CDR3 is 15 amino acids long. CDR1 DFQATT and CDR2 SNEGSKA come from the germline V gene (reference sequence). The CDR3 region is CSARGGGKDHYEHYF. CDR3 in DNA: TGCAGTGCTAGAGGGGGGGGTAAGGACCATTACGAGCATTACTTC.

Notes on this clonotype: This may be a read error: a much more frequent sequence differs by one nucleotide. The chain is built from TRBV6-5 and TRBJ2-3, with TRBD2 matching 7 bases. V lost 8 bases to trimming and J lost 3 bases; unmatched junction nucleotides: 17. The CDR3 is made up of 17 amino acids. Germline V gene sequence: CDR1 MNHEY, CDR2 SVGAGI. The CDR3 DNA sequence: TGTGCCAGCCGCAAACAGGACGGGAGGAAGGAGACAGATACGCAGTATTTT. This encodes CASRKQDGRKETDTQYF.

V is TRBV28 and J is TRBJ1-1, with TRBD1 as a possible D gene (5 bases). This CDR3 region has 11 residues. The germline gives CDR1 MDHEN, CDR2 SYDVKM. The CDR3 sequence: CNSSFGGEAFF. Here the CDR3 DNA reads TGTAACAGCAGTTTTGGGGGTGAAGCTTTCTTT.

On this clonotype itself: Relative to the germline gene, one junction end is altered; a read error may explain this. The chain employs TRBV6-1 and TRBJ2-7, with TRBD2 as a possible D gene (5 bases). The CDR3 has 17 amino acids. The germline gives CDR1 MNHNS, CDR2 SASEGT. CDR3 DNA: TGTGCCAGCAGTGATTGGGTAAACCCCCACAACGAGGGCGAGCAGTACTTT. Translated: CASSDWVNPHNEGEQYF.

Comments on this clonotype: One junction end disagrees with the germline gene, perhaps due to a read error. The V call is TRBV5-4, the J call TRBJ1-6, with no clear D. Germline V lookup: CDR1 SGHNT, CDR2 YYREEE (reference sequence). This CDR3 region has 12 residues. The CDR3 loop is CACSEYSSPLHF. The CDR3 DNA follows: TGTGCCTGCAGCGAGTATAGTTCACCCCTCCACTTT.

As for this clonotype: This may be a read error: a much more frequent sequence differs by one nucleotide. The V call is TRBV7-3, the J call TRBJ1-1; no reliable D call. V was shortened by 4 bases and J by 3 bases, with 9 bases between the two germline ends. This CDR3 region has 13 residues. CDR1 is SGHTA and CDR2 is FQGTGA in the germline V gene. Written as DNA, the CDR3 is TGTGCCAGCAGCTGGACTACCTACACTGAAGCTTTCTTT. This codes for CASSWTTYTEAFF.

This clonotype was seen a few times. A much more abundant neighbour one base away suggests this may be a read error. The CDR3 DNA reads as TGTGCCAGCAATCCTCCGGGCTTCGGACCCTATCAGCCCCAGCATTTT. It translates to CASNPPGFGPYQPQHF. The chain employs TRBV28 and TRBJ1-5, with no clear D. Between the trimmed V and J ends, which lost 7 bases and 5 bases, there was a span of 21 bases. The germline gives CDR1 MDHEN, CDR2 SYDVKM. The CDR3 length is 16 residues.

The rearrangement uses TRBV11-2 and TRBJ2-1, with TRBD2 matching 7 bases. The CDR3 covers 19 residues. Germline CDR1 reads SGHAT; CDR2 reads FQNNGV. V trimming: 0 bases; J trimming: 4 bases; junction bases outside the gene matches: 15. The CDR3: CASSLDVRFSGTLYNEQFF. The CDR3 region has the DNA TGTGCCAGCAGCTTAGATGTGCGATTCAGCGGGACTCTTTACAATGAGCAGTTCTTC. The variable domain in full, with the rest retrieved from reference TRBV11-2 and TRBJ2-1, is EAGVAQSPRYKIIEKRQSVAFWCNPISGHATLYWYQQILGQGPKLLIQFQNNGVVDDSQLPKDRFSAERLKGVDSTLKIQPAKLEDSAVYLCASSLDVRFSGTLYNEQFFGPGTRLTVL.

This clonotype was picked up one time. The V gene is TRBV11-2, the J gene TRBJ2-7; D perhaps matches TRBD2 (5 bases). Trimming removed 5 bases from V and 4 bases from J, with 18 bases in between. Germline CDR1 reads SGHAT; CDR2 reads FQNNGV. This CDR3 has 15 residues. CDR3 bases: TGTGCCAGCAGCCAGTCGTGGCTAGCAAAGTACGAGCAGTACTTC. It encodes CASSQSWLAKYEQYF.

Concerning this clonotype itself: This CDR3 fails to terminate in the conserved phenylalanine or tryptophan, so it likely reflects a read error. V gene TRBV10-3 combines with J gene TRBJ1-2; D not resolved. The CDR3 consists of 11 residues. CDR1 is ENHRY, CDR2 SYGVKD, per germline. V lost 8 bases to trimming and J lost 8 bases, with 12 bases between them. The DNA of the CDR3 is TGTGCCATCCGTCTTGAGGAGGGCTACACCTCC. It codes for CAIRLEEGYTS.

As concerns this clonotype: At one boundary the junction diverges from the germline segment, which might be a read error. This chain connects TRBV4-1 to TRBJ2-7; D is ambiguous. CDR3 length: 13 amino acids. From germline, CDR1 is MGHRA and CDR2 YSYEKL. The CDR3 sequence is CVSSHSIRLEQYF. Here the CDR3 DNA reads TGCGTCAGCAGCCATTCTATTAGGTTGGAGCAATACTTC.

This clonotype was counted once. V is TRBV6-2 or TRBV6-3 and J is TRBJ1-5; TRBD1 matches 9 bases. CDR1 MNHEY and CDR2 SVGEGT come from the germline V gene. There are 14 residues in the CDR3. The CDR3 reads CTNSYSGQGQPQHF. As DNA, the CDR3 is TGTACCAACAGTTACTCGGGACAGGGACAGCCCCAGCATTTT.